These 14 T cell receptor beta chains originate from one sample sequenced in a study of OX40 agonist ivuxolimab in advanced cancers. Some clones are missing from TCRdb's copy, which holds only in-frame ones; the method was immunoSEQ multiplex PCR. The sample lists fewer than 50,000 clones; about 90% were seen once. This sample comprised CD4+ or CD8+ T cells sorted from blood, obtained in a trial of the OX40 agonist ivuxolimab. The receptor set was obtained from an adult with an advanced solid tumor such as melanoma, head and neck, liver or kidney cancer.

This rearrangement joins TRBV27 to TRBJ1-2; D might be TRBD1 (6 bases). Trimming shortened V by 6 bases and J by 2 bases, and 13 bases separated the two germline ends. Germline lookup yields CDR1 MNHEY and CDR2 SMNVEV (reference sequence). The CDR3 loop spans 14 amino acids. CDR3 DNA sequence: TGTGCCAGCAGGGATATCGGACAGAACTATGGCTACACCTTC. Its protein product is CASRDIGQNYGYTF.

The V and J genes are TRBV27 and TRBJ2-2; no reliable D call. Trimming cost V 4 bases and J 0 bases, with 15 bases left between them. Germline lookup yields CDR1 MNHEY and CDR2 SMNVEV (reference sequence). The length of the CDR3 is 17 residues. The CDR3 nucleotides are TGTGCCAGCAGTTGGGATTTAGGTCACGCGAACACCGGGGAGCTGTTTTTT. Translation gives CASSWDLGHANTGELFF.

This clone was seen just once. The chain carries TRBV10-3 and TRBJ1-1, with a weak D call TRBD1 (5 bases). CDR1 is ENHRY, CDR2 SYGVKD, per germline. V lost 0 bases and J lost 13, with 21 bases in between. There are 15 residues in the CDR3. In nucleotides, the CDR3 is TGTGCCATCAGTGAGTCTTTTGGGGACCCAACTGTGGATTTCTTT. Translating it yields CAISESFGDPTVDFF.

This clone was detected once. The chain couples TRBV28 to TRBJ1-1; perhaps TRBD1 as D (6 bases). The CDR3 consists of 12 residues. CDR1 is MDHEN, CDR2 SYDVKM, per germline. The V gene lost 5 bases and the J gene lost 11 bases, with 15 bases spanning the gap. This CDR3 reads CASSLVQGSAFF. CDR3 sequence (DNA): TGTGCCAGCAGTCTAGTACAGGGTTCTGCTTTCTTT.

This clone was observed a handful of times. The chain links TRBV30 to TRBJ1-5, with D possibly being TRBD1 (5 bases). The CDR3 extends over 13 amino acids. CDR1 GTSNPN and CDR2 SVGIG come from the germline V gene (reference sequence). The V end lost 0 bases, the J end lost 7 bases, and 10 bases lay between the germline ends. Written as DNA, the CDR3 is TGTGCCTGGAGTGTAGGGAGGGGACAGCCCCAGCATTTT. Amino acid sequence: CAWSVGRGQPQHF.

The rearrangement joins TRBV6-1 to TRBJ1-5; 10 nucleotides agree with TRBD1. The J segment lost 6 bases and the V segment lost 6 bases, leaving 5 bases of the junction unmatched. This CDR3 region has 14 residues. Germline V gene sequence: CDR1 MNHNS, CDR2 SASEGT. This CDR3 is CASSRQGAGQPQHF. In nucleotides, the CDR3 is TGTGCCAGCAGCCGACAGGGGGCGGGTCAGCCCCAGCATTTT.

The chain uses TRBV2 and TRBJ2-7; maybe TRBD1 (6 bases). The V gene lost 2 bases and the J gene lost 3 bases, with 11 bases spanning the gap. CDR3 size: 14 residues. CDR1 and CDR2 (germline): SNHLY, FYNNEI. CDR3 nucleotides: TGTGCCAGCAGTGAAAGGGCAGGGGTCTACGAGCAGTACTTC. Translated, it gives CASSERAGVYEQYF.

Concerning this clone itself: Because it lacks the conserved phenylalanine or tryptophan at the end, this CDR3 is likely a read error. The chain recombines TRBV7-9 with TRBJ1-5; D is perhaps TRBD1 (5 bases). This CDR3 comprises 17 residues. CDR1 and CDR2 (germline): SEHNR, FQNEAQ (reference sequence). V lost 1 base and J 3 bases, leaving 16 bases between the germline ends. The CDR3 DNA is TGTGCCAGCAGCTTAGGCGCAGGGACGCATTCCAATCAGCCCCAGCATCTT. Translation: CASSLGAGTHSNQPQHL.

The V call is TRBV27, the J call TRBJ2-1, with 9 bases lining up with TRBD2. The CDR3 consists of 12 residues. Germline values: CDR1 MNHEY, CDR2 SMNVEV (reference sequence). V was pared by 4 bases and J by 9 bases, with 1 base of the junction left unmatched. CDR3 nucleotide sequence: TGTGCCAGCAGTTCGACTAGCGGTGAGCAGTTCTTC. The encoded protein is CASSSTSGEQFF.

The chain combines TRBV19 with TRBJ1-2; 7 nucleotides line up with TRBD1. The CDR3 covers 18 residues. J lost 5 bases, V lost 3 bases, and 18 bases had no gene match. CDR1 is LNHDA and CDR2 is SQIVND in the germline V gene (reference sequence). CDR3 nucleotide sequence: TGTGCCAGTAGTATGGGGGGACAGCTTCTCTTCATGTGGTATGGCTACACCTTC. Its protein product is CASSMGGQLLFMWYGYTF.

The rearrangement uses TRBV7-9 and TRBJ1-2; no firm D call. The germline CDR1 and CDR2 sequences are SEHNR and FQNEAQ (reference sequence). Trimming took 5 bases from V and 5 from J, leaving 15 bases between them. This CDR3 is built from 14 residues. The CDR3 nucleotides are TGTGCCAGCAGCCCCACCACAGAACTGTATGGCTACACCTTC. It specifies CASSPTTELYGYTF.

The V gene is TRBV6-4, the J gene TRBJ2-7; 10 bases match TRBD2. V dropped 4 bases and J dropped 2; count of bases not matched to a gene: 5. Germline values: CDR1 MRHNA, CDR2 SNTAGT. The CDR3 length is 15 residues. This chain's CDR3 is CASSVSAGGPYEQYV. DNA for the CDR3: TGTGCCAGCAGTGTATCAGCGGGAGGGCCCTACGAGCAGTACGTC.

V gene TRBV7-9 combines with J gene TRBJ1-4, with D possibly matching TRBD1 (5 bases). Looked up from germline, CDR1 is SEHNR and CDR2 is FQNEAQ (reference sequence). The CDR3 is 17 amino acids. Trimming took 5 bases from V and 8 from J, leaving 24 bases between them. In DNA form, the CDR3 reads TGTGCCAGCAGCCCGCCCAGGGCCGCAACCGACGGGGAAAAACTGTTTTTT. Its protein is CASSPPRAATDGEKLFF. Supplemented by reference TRBV7-9 and TRBJ1-4, the full variable domain reads DTGVSQNPRHKITKRGQNVTFRCDPISEHNRLYWYRQTLGQGPEFLTYFQNEAQLEKSRLLSDRFSAERPKGSFSTLEIQRTEQGDSAMYLCASSPPRAATDGEKLFFGSGTQLSVL.

The chain combines TRBV19 with TRBJ2-3, with D possibly TRBD2 on 6 matching bases. This CDR3 has 18 residues. Trimming stripped 5 bases from V and 4 bases from J, with 25 bases between. CDR1 is LNHDA and CDR2 is SQIVND in the germline V gene (reference sequence). The CDR3 sequence is CASSPGRSRRELADTQYF. CDR3 nucleotides: TGTGCCAGTAGTCCCGGACGGTCTAGGAGGGAGTTAGCAGATACGCAGTATTTT.